This TCR beta chain is drawn from a study of regulatory T cells in long-lasting Graves disease. Assembly of TCR beta libraries relied on iRepertoire HTBI primers together with Arm-PCR of CDR3 regions. Using its own MiXCR run on the multiplex PCR reads, TCRdb lists one record per CDR3 protein. The top ten clones hold 23% of a sample with about 420,000 distinct CDR3 sequences, about 15% of them seen once. The sample's time point: newly diagnosed GD, antithyroid drugs for less than 3 months. From PBMCs, RNA was extracted and then used to make the TCR library. Germline V CDR1 and CDR2: DFQATT, SNEGSKA (reference sequence). CDR3 length: 15 residues. With V trimmed by 6 bases and J by 6 bases, 10 bases remained unmatched. The same sample was also studied in work on T cells in Graves' hyperthyroidism and ophthalmopathy. Per that paper: HTBI primers drove first-round RT-PCR of the TCR CDR3.

The source was peripheral blood mononuclear cells (PBMCs), collected at new diagnosis, from a patient treated with antithyroid drugs. This sequence joins TRBV20-1 and TRBJ1-6; 8 nucleotides line up with TRBD1. This sequence originates from a woman aged 18 to 35 with Graves disease. The CDR3 DNA sequence: TGCAGTGCGAATCGGCAGGGGGCCTCTAATTCACCCCTCCACTTT. Its protein is CSANRQGASNSPLHF.